The T cell receptor (beta chain) described here comes from a study of siplizumab effects on memory and regulatory T cells. Study observations and caveats: Only a minor fraction of alloreactive clones mapped to unstimulated subsets. The diversity of naive T cells seemed greater than that of memory cells, and their alloresponse contribution seemed major. The study found that siplizumab significantly reduced alloreactive sequences traceable to unstimulated CD4+ memory cells.

With respect to this clone: Its target is not known.

Each sample had roughly 10^5 TCR templates assayed. Sequencing used immunoSEQ multiplex PCR; TCRdb keeps in-frame clones, though not all of them. The sample shows roughly 50,000 clones, about 90% of them seen only once. Germline V lookup: CDR1 MNHEY, CDR2 SMNVEV (reference sequence). The CDR3 is 14 residues long. J lost 6 bases, V lost 8 bases, and 12 bases had no gene match. This sequence was found in a human donor in good health. Sequencing used naive CD8+ T cells sorted from blood. The V and J genes are TRBV27 and TRBJ2-7, with 8 bases lining up with TRBD1. The CDR3 coding sequence is TGTGCCAGCGGGCAGAATGACAGGGGTTTCGAGCAGTACTTC. It codes for CASGQNDRGFEQYF.